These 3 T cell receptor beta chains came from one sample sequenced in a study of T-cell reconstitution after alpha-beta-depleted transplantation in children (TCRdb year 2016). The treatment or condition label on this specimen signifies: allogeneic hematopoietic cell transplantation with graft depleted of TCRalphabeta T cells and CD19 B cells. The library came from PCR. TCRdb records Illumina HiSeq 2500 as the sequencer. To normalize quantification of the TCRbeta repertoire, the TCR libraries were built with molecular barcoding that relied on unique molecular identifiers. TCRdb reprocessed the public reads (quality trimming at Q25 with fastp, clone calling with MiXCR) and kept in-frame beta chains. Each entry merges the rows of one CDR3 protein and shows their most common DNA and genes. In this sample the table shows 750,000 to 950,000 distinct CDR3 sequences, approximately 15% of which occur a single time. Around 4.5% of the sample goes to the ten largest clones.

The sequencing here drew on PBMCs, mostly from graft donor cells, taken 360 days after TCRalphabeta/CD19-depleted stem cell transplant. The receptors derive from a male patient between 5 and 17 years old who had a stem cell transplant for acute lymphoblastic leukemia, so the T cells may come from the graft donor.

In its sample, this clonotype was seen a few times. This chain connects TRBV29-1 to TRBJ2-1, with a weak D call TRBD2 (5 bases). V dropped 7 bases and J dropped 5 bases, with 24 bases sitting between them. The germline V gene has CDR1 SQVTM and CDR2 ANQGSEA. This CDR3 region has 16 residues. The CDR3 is CSAPQSPGGHDNEQFF. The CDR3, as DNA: TGCAGCGCCCCCCAGTCGCCAGGCGGGCATGACAATGAGCAGTTCTTC.

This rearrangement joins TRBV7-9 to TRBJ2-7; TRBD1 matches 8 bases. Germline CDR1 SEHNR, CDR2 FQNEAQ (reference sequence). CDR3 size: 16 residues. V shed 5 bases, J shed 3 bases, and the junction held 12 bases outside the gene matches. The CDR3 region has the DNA TGTGCCAGCAGCCCGCCAAGGGACAGGAGACACTACGAGCAGTACTTC. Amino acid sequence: CASSPPRDRRHYEQYF.

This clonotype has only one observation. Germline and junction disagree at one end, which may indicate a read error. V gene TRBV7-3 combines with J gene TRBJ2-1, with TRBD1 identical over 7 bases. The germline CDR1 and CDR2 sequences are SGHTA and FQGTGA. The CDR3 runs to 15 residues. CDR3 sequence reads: CASILTQGTYNEQFF. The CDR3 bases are TGTGCCAGCATCTTAACACAGGGGACCTACAATGAGCAGTTCTTC.